The 2 T cell receptor beta chains below were found in one sample sequenced in a study of radiotherapy plus CTLA-4 blockade in lung cancer. Assay used: immunoSEQ multiplex PCR; TCRdb lists only in-frame clones, some missing. The sample holds just under 60,000 clones, about 72% seen once. The sample here was peripheral blood, taken from a patient treated with radiotherapy plus ipilimumab. These receptors all stem from a human donor with non-small cell lung cancer whose response to radiotherapy plus ipilimumab could not be evaluated.

The genes are TRBV10-3 and TRBJ1-1; 8 nucleotides line up with TRBD1. The V gene's germline CDR1 is ENHRY and CDR2 SYGVKD. The CDR3 is 18 amino acids. With V trimmed by 2 bases and J by 4 bases, 15 bases remained unmatched. In DNA form, the CDR3 reads TGTGCCATCAGTGAGACACATTATTCAGGGGGCGATCTCACTGAAGCTTTCTTT. Its translation is CAISETHYSGGDLTEAFF.

Only a few counts were recorded for this clone. This chain links TRBV4-3 with TRBJ2-5; 10 positions agree with TRBD2. The end of the DNA fits TRBJ2-7 better, so the J call may be wrong. Germline CDR1 is LGHNA and CDR2 is YSLEER. CDR3 length: 18 amino acids. In DNA form, the CDR3 reads TGCGCCAGCAGCCAGGCGTTAGCGGGGGGCCTTAGCTCCTACGAGCAGTACTTC. Its protein is CASSQALAGGLSSYEQYF.